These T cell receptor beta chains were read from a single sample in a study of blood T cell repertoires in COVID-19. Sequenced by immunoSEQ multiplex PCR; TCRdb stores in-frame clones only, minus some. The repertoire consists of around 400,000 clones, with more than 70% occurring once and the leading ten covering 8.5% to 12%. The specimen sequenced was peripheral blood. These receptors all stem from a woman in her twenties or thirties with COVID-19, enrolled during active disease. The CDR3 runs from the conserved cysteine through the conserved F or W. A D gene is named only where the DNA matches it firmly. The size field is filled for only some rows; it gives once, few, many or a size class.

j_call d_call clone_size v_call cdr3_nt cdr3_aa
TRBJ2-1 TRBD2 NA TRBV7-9 TGTGCCAGCAGCCTTCTTCACTCCGGGACTAGCGGGGAGCAGTTCTTC CASSLLHSGTSGEQFF
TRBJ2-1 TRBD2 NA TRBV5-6 TGTGCCAGCAGGGGGCTAGCGGGAGAAAATGAGCAGTTCTTC CASRGLAGENEQFF
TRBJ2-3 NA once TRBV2 TGTGCCAGCAGTGACAGCGGAGATACGCAGTATTTT CASSDSGDTQYF
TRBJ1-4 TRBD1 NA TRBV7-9 TGTGCCAGCAGCTCATACAGGGGGCAAAGAGAAAAACTGTTTTTT CASSSYRGQREKLFF
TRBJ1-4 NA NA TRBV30 TGTGCCTGGAGTGGCGGGACCGGAGGGAAACTGTTTTTT CAWSGGTGGKLFF
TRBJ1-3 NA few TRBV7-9 TGTGCCAGCAGCCAGGCTGGGAACACCATATATTTT CASSQAGNTIYF
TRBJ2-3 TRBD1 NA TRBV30 TGTGCCTGGCTCACCAATCGGGACAGGGAGTTAGATACGCAGTATTTT CAWLTNRDRELDTQYF
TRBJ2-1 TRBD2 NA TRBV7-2 TGTGCCAGCAGCTCGGGACTAGCGGGAGAAGTAGTGTACAATGAGCAGTTCTTC CASSSGLAGEVVYNEQFF
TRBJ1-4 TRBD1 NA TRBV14 TGTGCCAGCAGCCATCGGACAGGGGCGTTGACTAATGAAAAACTGTTTTTT CASSHRTGALTNEKLFF
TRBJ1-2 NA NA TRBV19 TGTGCCAGTATGGACCCCGACGGGCGGGGCGAGGGCTACACCTTC CASMDPDGRGEGYTF
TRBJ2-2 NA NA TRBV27 TGTGCCAGCAGTTTATCATCCAGGGGACACACCGGGGAGCTGTTTTTT CASSLSSRGHTGELFF
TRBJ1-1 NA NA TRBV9 TGTGCCAGCAGCGTAGACGTTACAGGGCCGAACACTGAAGCTTTCTTT CASSVDVTGPNTEAFF
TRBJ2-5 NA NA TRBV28 TGTGCCAGCAGTTTAGGGGACAGCGGGTGGGAGACCCAGTACTTC CASSLGDSGWETQYF
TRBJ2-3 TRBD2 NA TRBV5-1 TGCGCCAGCAGCTTGGTAGCGGGAGGGCGCACAGATACGCAGTATTTT CASSLVAGGRTDTQYF
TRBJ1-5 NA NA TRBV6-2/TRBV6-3 TGTGCCAGCAGTTACTCGGCAGGGGCTCAGCCCCAGCATTTT CASSYSAGAQPQHF
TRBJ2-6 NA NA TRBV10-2 TGCGCCAGCAGTGAGTCCCGAGCCTTAGGGGCCAACGTCCTGACTTTC CASSESRALGANVLTF
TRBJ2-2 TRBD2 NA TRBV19 TGTGCCAGTGAAGGGGCTAGCGGGGTGAACACCGGGGAGCTGTTTTTT CASEGASGVNTGELFF
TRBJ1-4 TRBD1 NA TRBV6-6 TGTGCCAGCAGCCTCCGGGACAGGGTGGAAAAACTGTTTTTT CASSLRDRVEKLFF
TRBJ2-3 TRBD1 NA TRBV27 TGTGCCAGCAGTCGCAGGGGGCAGGGGGATACGCAGTATTTT CASSRRGQGDTQYF
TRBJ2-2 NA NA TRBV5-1 TGCGCCAGCAGCTTGGACCCTCTAGCCGGTGCTGGGGAGCTGTTTTTT CASSLDPLAGAGELFF
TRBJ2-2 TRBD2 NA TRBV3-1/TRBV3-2 TGTGCCAGCAGCTATACTAGCGGGAGGGCCCTCGGCACCGGGGAGCTGTTTTTT CASSYTSGRALGTGELFF
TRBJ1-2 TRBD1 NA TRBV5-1 TGCGCCAGCAGCTTGGGACAGGGGCCCAACTATGGCTACACCTTC CASSLGQGPNYGYTF
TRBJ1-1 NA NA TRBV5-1 TGCGCCAGCCGAACCGGAGCGGACACTGAAGCTTTCTTT CASRTGADTEAFF
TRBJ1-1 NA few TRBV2 TGTGCCAGCAGGGAACAGGGATATACAACTGAAGCTTTCTTT CASREQGYTTEAFF
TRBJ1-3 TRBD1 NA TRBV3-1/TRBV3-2 TGTGCCAGCAGCCTCGACAGGGAGAGCTCTGGAAACACCATATATTTT CASSLDRESSGNTIYF
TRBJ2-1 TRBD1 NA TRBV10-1 TGCGCCAGCAGTCCTAATATACCGGGACAGTTTAGTGAGCAGTTCTTC CASSPNIPGQFSEQFF
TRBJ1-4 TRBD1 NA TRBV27 TGTGCCAGCAGTGCCAGCCCGGGACAGGCCATCGGTGGACTGTTTTTT CASSASPGQAIGGLFF
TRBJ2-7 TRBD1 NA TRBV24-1 TGTGCCACCAGTGATTCGCGGACAGGTTTCTACGAGCAGTACTTC CATSDSRTGFYEQYF
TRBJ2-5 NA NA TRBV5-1 TGCGCCAGCAGCTCGAGAGAGACCCAGTACTTC CASSSRETQYF
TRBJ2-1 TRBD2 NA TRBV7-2 TGTGCCAGCAGCTTCCGACTAGCGGGATTCTCCTACAATGAGCAGTTCTTC CASSFRLAGFSYNEQFF
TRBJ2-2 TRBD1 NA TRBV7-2 TGTGCCAGCAGCGCCTCAGGGGGTCTCACCGGGGAGCTGTTTTTT CASSASGGLTGELFF
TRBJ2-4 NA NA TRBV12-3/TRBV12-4 TGTGCCAGCACCTCTGGAACGGTGGGCGTTCAGTACTTC CASTSGTVGVQYF
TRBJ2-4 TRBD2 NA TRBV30 TGTGCCTGGAGTGTAGCGGGAGGGGACATTCAGTACTTC CAWSVAGGDIQYF
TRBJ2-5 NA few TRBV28 TGTGCCAGCAGTTTATATGCTGGCAGCGGGCTGGAGACCCAGTACTTC CASSLYAGSGLETQYF
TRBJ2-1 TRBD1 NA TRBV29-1 TGCAGCGTTGCCCGGGACAGGGGAAACAATGAGCAGTTCTTC CSVARDRGNNEQFF
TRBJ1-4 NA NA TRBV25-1 TGTGCCAGCAGCGAAGCAGGTATCGGAAAACTGTTTTTT CASSEAGIGKLFF
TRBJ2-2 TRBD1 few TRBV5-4 TGTGCCAGCAGCTCACCACAGGGGGCGACCGGGGAGCTGTTTTTT CASSSPQGATGELFF
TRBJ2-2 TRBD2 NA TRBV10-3 TGTGCCATCAGTGCGGCTAGCGGGATTTCAGGGACCGGGGAGCTGTTTTTT CAISAASGISGTGELFF
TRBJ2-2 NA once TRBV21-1 TGTGCCAGCAGCAAACGGGGGGACTGTGGGTTCGCGAACACCGGGGAGCTGTTTTTT CASSKRGDCGFANTGELFF
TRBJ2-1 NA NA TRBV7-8 TGTGCCAGCAGCTTAGCGCGAGGTGGGAATGAGCAGTTCTTC CASSLARGGNEQFF